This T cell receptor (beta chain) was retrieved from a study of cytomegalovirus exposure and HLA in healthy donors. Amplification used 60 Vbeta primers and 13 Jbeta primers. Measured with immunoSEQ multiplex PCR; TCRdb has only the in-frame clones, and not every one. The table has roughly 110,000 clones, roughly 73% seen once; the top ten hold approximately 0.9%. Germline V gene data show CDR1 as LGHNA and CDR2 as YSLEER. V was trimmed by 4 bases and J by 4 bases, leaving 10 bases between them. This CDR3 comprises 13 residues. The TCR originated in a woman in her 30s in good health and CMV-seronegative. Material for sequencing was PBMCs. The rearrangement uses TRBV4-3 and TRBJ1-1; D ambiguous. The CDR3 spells CASSPSSFTEAFF. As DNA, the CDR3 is TGCGCCAGCAGCCCTAGTAGCTTCACTGAAGCTTTCTTT.